A single sample gave rise to the 23 T cell receptor beta chains below, sequenced in a study of T cell repertoires in cytomegalovirus infection. TCRdb processed the reads anew with MiXCR; each CDR3 protein has one entry. The sample lists approximately 250,000 distinct CDR3 sequences; roughly 22% were seen once. The sample taken for sequencing was CD8+ T cells from PBMCs. The receptors derive from a human donor in good health (CMV status not recorded). Some clones in this sample may be carry-over from other donors' samples.

CDR3 nucleotide sequence: TGCAGTGCACTCGACTCAGGGTTTGAAGCTTTCTTT. It encodes CSALDSGFEAFF. The chain links TRBV20-1 to TRBJ1-1, with D perhaps matching TRBD1 (5 bases). CDR3 size: 12 residues. Trimming removed 6 bases at V and 7 bases at J, with 15 bases between. CDR1 and CDR2 (germline): DFQATT, SNEGSKA (reference sequence).

This clonotype was seen a few times. The CDR3 loop reads CASSFWDGVTYEQYF. Written as DNA, the CDR3 is TGTGCCAGCAGCTTTTGGGACGGGGTTACCTACGAGCAGTACTTC. The gene calls are TRBV5-5 and TRBJ2-7; D is perhaps TRBD1 or TRBD2 (5 bases each). Germline CDR1 is SGHKS and CDR2 is YYEKEE (reference sequence). V was clipped by 2 bases and J by 2 bases, with 14 bases between them. CDR3 length: 15 amino acids.

CDR3 bases: TGTGCCAGCAGTAGACAGGGGAGGAACACTGAAGCTTTCTTT. Translating gives CASSRQGRNTEAFF. This rearrangement joins TRBV27 to TRBJ1-1; 8 bases match TRBD1. V shed 5 bases and J 1 base; nucleotides not matched to a gene: 3. The CDR3 spans 14 residues. CDR1 and CDR2 (germline): MNHEY, SMNVEV (reference sequence).

The chain carries TRBV10-2 and TRBJ2-1, with a weak D call TRBD1 (6 bases). Germline values: CDR1 WSHSY, CDR2 SAAADI. The CDR3 has 13 amino acids. The V and J ends lost 9 bases and 10 bases respectively, with 19 bases between them. The CDR3 spells CASSGLLQGEQFF. The CDR3 nucleotides read TGCGCCAGTTCGGGGCTTCTCCAGGGGGAGCAGTTCTTC.

This clonotype was seen at least ten times. The chain links TRBV7-6 to TRBJ2-5, with D perhaps TRBD1 (6 bases). The CDR3 has 14 residues. Germline CDR1 and CDR2: SGHVS and FNYEAQ. Trimming stripped 5 bases from V and 4 bases from J, with 14 bases between. CDR3 sequence (DNA): TGTGCCAGCAGCCCGGAAATCAGGGGAGAGACCCAGTACTTC. Amino acid sequence: CASSPEIRGETQYF.

The sample holds a few counts of this clonotype. The J gene is TRBJ2-7, the V gene TRBV30; D is undetermined. Trimming cost V 0 bases and J 3 bases, with 9 bases left between them. CDR1 is GTSNPN, CDR2 SVGIG, per germline (reference sequence). CDR3 length equals 13 residues. CDR3 region: CAWSVHFVYEQYF. For the CDR3, the DNA is TGTGCCTGGAGTGTACATTTTGTCTACGAGCAGTACTTC.

This rearrangement joins TRBV2 to TRBJ2-1; D is ambiguous. The CDR3 has 12 amino acids. Trimming pared 10 bases from V and 3 bases from J, leaving 10 bases between. Germline V gene sequence: CDR1 SNHLY, CDR2 FYNNEI. CDR3 sequence reads: CATPAGYNEQFF. The CDR3 nucleotides are TGTGCCACCCCGGCTGGCTACAATGAGCAGTTCTTC.

J is TRBJ1-3 and V is TRBV11-2; D gene ambiguous. V lost 4 bases and J 4 bases, leaving 14 bases between the germline ends. The CDR3 consists of 15 residues. Germline values: CDR1 SGHAT, CDR2 FQNNGV. The CDR3 reads CASSSLGESGNTIYF. The CDR3 nucleotides are TGTGCCAGCAGCTCCCTCGGGGAGAGCGGAAACACCATATATTTT.

This clonotype was found a few times. The junction does not match germline at one end; this may be a read error. The chain uses TRBV5-6 and TRBJ1-4, with TRBD1 as a possible D gene (6 bases). Germline CDR1 reads SGHDT; CDR2 reads YYEEEE. The CDR3 runs to 11 residues. The CDR3 nucleotides are TGTGCCAGCAGCTTGGACCAGGGGATGGTTTTT. Its protein is CASSLDQGMVF.

This clonotype was observed a few times. The J gene is TRBJ2-1, the V gene TRBV20-1, with 10 nucleotides matching TRBD2. Germline trimming cut 0 bases from V and 6 bases from J; bases unmatched to any gene: 5. The CDR3 is 15 amino acids. Germline-derived CDR1 and CDR2 are DFQATT and SNEGSKA (reference sequence). CDR3 in amino acids: CSARDVLAGFNEQFF. The CDR3 DNA reads as TGCAGTGCTAGAGATGTACTAGCGGGGTTCAATGAGCAGTTCTTC.

J is TRBJ2-2 and V is TRBV28; D not certain. CDR3 length: 13 residues. Germline V lookup: CDR1 MDHEN, CDR2 SYDVKM. V shed 3 bases and J shed 6 bases, with 8 bases lying between them. The CDR3 coding sequence is TGTGCCAGCAGTTTGTCCCTCCCCGGGGAGCTGTTTTTT. As protein: CASSLSLPGELFF.

This clonotype has a handful of counts. The V and J genes are TRBV28 and TRBJ1-3; TRBD1 is a possible D gene (5 bases). The CDR3 spans 15 residues. The V end was cut by 5 bases, the J end by 7 bases, with 18 bases between. Germline V lookup: CDR1 MDHEN, CDR2 SYDVKM. CDR3 protein: CASSGHGTRANTIYF. CDR3 nucleotides: TGTGCCAGCAGTGGACACGGTACACGTGCGAACACCATATATTTT.

This clonotype was seen a few times. The chain has TRBV29-1 and TRBJ2-7, with D hard to call. CDR3 length equals 14 residues. The V end lost 0 bases, the J end lost 4 bases, and 13 bases lay between the germline ends. CDR1 SQVTM and CDR2 ANQGSEA come from the germline V gene. DNA of the CDR3: TGCAGCGTTGAAGATCGTGTTATGGGATACGAGCAGTACTTC. Protein sequence: CSVEDRVMGYEQYF.

There are many counts of this clonotype. The V and J genes are TRBV4-1 and TRBJ2-3; D not certain. Germline V gene sequence: CDR1 MGHRA, CDR2 YSYEKL. V lost 1 base, J lost 7 bases, and 9 bases lay in between. This CDR3 is 13 amino acids long. The CDR3, as DNA: TGCGCCAGCAGCCAAGGGCTAGAATATACGCAGTATTTT. Its protein is CASSQGLEYTQYF.

There are a few counts of this clonotype. The V and J genes are TRBV20-1 and TRBJ2-1; tentatively, D is TRBD1 (5 bases). CDR3 length equals 15 residues. The germline V gene has CDR1 DFQATT and CDR2 SNEGSKA (reference sequence). V was pared by 0 bases and J by 3 bases, with 12 bases between. DNA of the CDR3: TGCAGTGCTAGAGATGACGAAGACAGCTACAATGAGCAGTTCTTC. Translated: CSARDDEDSYNEQFF.

The chain links TRBV2 to TRBJ1-3, with D unresolved. Germline lookup yields CDR1 SNHLY and CDR2 FYNNEI. The V end was cut by 11 bases, the J end by 0 bases, with 11 bases between. The CDR3 sequence is 13 residues long. CDR3 nucleotide sequence: TGTGCCCAACGAGGATTCTCTGGAAACACCATATATTTT. Its protein is CAQRGFSGNTIYF.

In the case of this clonotype: Just one base apart from a much larger clone, this may be a read error. This chain joins TRBV6-6 and TRBJ1-5; 7 nucleotides align to TRBD1. This CDR3 is 14 amino acids long. Germline assignment: CDR1 MNHNY and CDR2 SVGAGI (reference sequence). The V segment lost 4 bases and the J segment 4 bases; nucleotides outside the gene matches: 4. CDR3 bases: TGTGCCAGCAGTTCGACAGGGATGAATCAGCCCCAGCATTTT. Amino acid sequence: CASSSTGMNQPQHF.

This clonotype was recorded at least ten times. This chain connects TRBV12-3 or TRBV12-4 to TRBJ1-1; the D is unclear. The CDR3 extends over 12 amino acids. V was pared by 6 bases and J by 0 bases, with 5 bases between. The CDR3 coding sequence is TGTGCCAGCAGCCTGATGAACACTGAAGCTTTCTTT. Translated: CASSLMNTEAFF.

The chain has TRBV28 and TRBJ1-3; D unclear. The CDR3 extends over 12 amino acids. The V gene lost 6 bases and the J gene lost 1 base, with 4 bases spanning the gap. CDR1 is MDHEN and CDR2 is SYDVKM in the germline V gene. CDR3 sequence: CASRRSGNTIYF. The CDR3 region has the DNA TGTGCCAGCAGACGATCTGGAAACACCATATATTTT. The variable domain in full, with the rest retrieved from reference TRBV28 and TRBJ1-3, is DVKVTQSSRYLVKRTGEKVFLECVQDMDHENMFWYRQDPGLGLRLIYFSYDVKMKEKGDIPEGYSVSREKKERFSLILESASTNQTSMYLCASRRSGNTIYFGEGSWLTVV.

This chain connects TRBV11-3 to TRBJ2-1; TRBD1 matches 7 bases. The CDR3 length is 14 residues. The trim removed 5 bases at V and 7 bases at J, leaving 8 bases unmatched. The V gene's germline CDR1 is SGHNT and CDR2 YENEEA. The CDR3 reads CASSLRQGRNEQFF. The CDR3 coding sequence is TGTGCCAGCAGCCTACGACAGGGAAGGAATGAGCAGTTCTTC.

Ten or more counts support this clonotype. This rearrangement joins TRBV7-9 to TRBJ2-7, with 7 positions matching TRBD2. V dropped 6 bases and J dropped 0; count of bases not matched to a gene: 5. Per the germline V gene, CDR1 is SEHNR and CDR2 is FQNEAQ (reference sequence). This CDR3 comprises 14 residues. CDR3 bases: TGTGCCAGCAGGCAGCGGGGTGACTCCTACGAGCAGTACTTC. Residues: CASRQRGDSYEQYF.

This clonotype was observed at least ten times. The chain has TRBV14 and TRBJ2-5; D is unresolved. This CDR3 has 17 residues. Germline V gives CDR1 SGHDN, CDR2 FVKESK. V dropped 3 bases and J dropped 0 bases, with 17 bases sitting between them. The CDR3 DNA follows: TGTGCCAGCAGCCACGGTGGTATTTACCCGGACCAAGAGACCCAGTACTTC. This encodes CASSHGGIYPDQETQYF.

The V and J genes are TRBV7-6 and TRBJ1-2; D is possibly TRBD1 (6 bases). V lost 3 bases, J lost 10 bases, and 15 bases lay in between. The CDR3 extends over 13 amino acids. Germline-derived CDR1 and CDR2 are SGHVS and FNYEAQ. CDR3 loop: CASSLGGADVYTF. In DNA, the CDR3 is TGTGCCAGCAGCTTGGGGGGGGCGGATGTCTACACCTTC.